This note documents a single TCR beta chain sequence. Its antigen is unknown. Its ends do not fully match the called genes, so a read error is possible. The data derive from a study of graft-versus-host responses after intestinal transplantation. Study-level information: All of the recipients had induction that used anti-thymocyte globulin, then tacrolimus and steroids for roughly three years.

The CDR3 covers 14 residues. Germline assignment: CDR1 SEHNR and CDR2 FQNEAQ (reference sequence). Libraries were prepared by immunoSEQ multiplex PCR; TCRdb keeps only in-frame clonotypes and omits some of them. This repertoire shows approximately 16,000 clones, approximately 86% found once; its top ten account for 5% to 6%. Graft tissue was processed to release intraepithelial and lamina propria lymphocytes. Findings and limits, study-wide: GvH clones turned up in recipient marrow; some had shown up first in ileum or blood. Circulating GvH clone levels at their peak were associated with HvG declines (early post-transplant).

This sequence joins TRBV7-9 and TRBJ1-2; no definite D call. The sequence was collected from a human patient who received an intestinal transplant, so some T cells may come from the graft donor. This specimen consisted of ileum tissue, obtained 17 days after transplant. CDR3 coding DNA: TGTGCCAGCAGCGCATGGACGGTTAACGATGGCTACACCTTC. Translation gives CASSAWTVNDGYTF.